Below, 8 T cell receptor beta chains from the same sample are listed, as sequenced in a study of CD8 T cells in ankylosing spondylitis. In TCRdb, the 5' RACE reads were re-called with MiXCR into one record per CDR3 protein. The sample contains approximately 210,000 distinct CDR3 sequences, roughly 13% of which appear only once. Sequenced: blood, either unsorted or a sorted T cell fraction (not recorded which). Receptors originate from a male donor with ankylosing spondylitis or in good health (not recorded which).

For this clonotype: A much more abundant neighbour one base away suggests this may be a read error. The chain is built from TRBV29-1 and TRBJ2-1; the match to TRBD2 covers 9 bases. There are 13 residues in the CDR3. In germline, CDR1 is SQVTM, CDR2 ANQGSEA. CDR3 bases: TGCAGCTTTGAGACTAGCGGAAGGAATAAGCAGTTCTTC. Translating it yields CSFETSGRNKQFF.

This clonotype was seen a handful of times. V gene TRBV2 combines with J gene TRBJ1-1; D is unclear. The CDR3 runs to 12 residues. In germline, CDR1 is SNHLY, CDR2 FYNNEI. Deletions cut 8 bases from V and 1 base from J, with 8 bases between. CDR3 loop: CASVAGNTEAFF. CDR3 coding DNA: TGTGCCAGCGTGGCGGGGAACACTGAAGCTTTCTTT.

This clonotype was seen a few times. The chain employs TRBV4-1 and TRBJ2-5; 8 bases align to TRBD2. V was pared by 3 bases and J by 5 bases, with 8 bases of the junction left unmatched. The CDR3 length is 15 residues. Germline V gene sequence: CDR1 MGHRA, CDR2 YSYEKL. The CDR3, as DNA: TGCGCCAGCAGCCAGAGCGGGAGTTCTGGGGAGACCCAGTACTTC. It encodes CASSQSGSSGETQYF.

This clonotype was seen at least ten times. The chain links TRBV20-1 to TRBJ2-7, with D tentatively TRBD2 (5 bases). V was clipped by 6 bases and J by 7 bases, with 13 bases between them. Germline loops: CDR1 DFQATT, CDR2 SNEGSKA (reference sequence). CDR3 length: 11 amino acids. In DNA form, the CDR3 reads TGCAGTGCCCCTTATGAGGGAGAGCAGTACTTC. Translating it yields CSAPYEGEQYF.

V is TRBV6-5 and J is TRBJ1-1, with unresolved D. V was cut by 8 bases and J by 2 bases, with 12 bases left in between. This CDR3 is built from 13 residues. Germline V gives CDR1 MNHEY, CDR2 SVGAGI. The CDR3 reads CASRSVSNTEAFF. Written as DNA, the CDR3 is TGTGCCAGCCGTTCCGTAAGTAACACTGAAGCTTTCTTT.

This clonotype was seen more than once but under ten times. The chain combines TRBV12-3 or TRBV12-4 with TRBJ1-3; D is ambiguous. There are 13 residues in the CDR3. The germline V and J ends were trimmed by 6 bases and 2 bases, with 8 bases remaining between them. The DNA for the CDR3 is TGTGCCAGCAGCCTTCTCCCTGGAAACACCATATATTTT. This encodes CASSLLPGNTIYF.

The V and J genes are TRBV6-5 and TRBJ1-5; D call uncertain. CDR3 length: 15 amino acids. Trimming removed 0 bases from V and 0 bases from J, with 6 bases in between. Per germline, CDR1 MNHEY and CDR2 SVGAGI. The CDR3 reads CASSYSALSNQPQHF. The CDR3 DNA reads TGTGCCAGCAGTTACTCGGCCCTTAGCAATCAGCCCCAGCATTTT.

This clonotype showed up just a few times. The chain carries TRBV3-1 and TRBJ2-5; D call uncertain. Germline CDR1 and CDR2: LGHDT and YNNKEL (reference sequence). The CDR3 length is 13 residues. Trimming removed 3 bases at V and 5 bases at J, with 10 bases between. CDR3 DNA sequence: TGTGCCAGCAGCCAGGCCGCCTTGGAGACCCAGTACTTC. This sequence encodes CASSQAALETQYF.